A selection of T cell receptor beta chains follows, all from one sample in a study of T cells expressing NK-cell markers. TCRdb reprocessed the 5' RACE reads, with one entry per CDR3 protein and no DNA. This sample's clone table lists 550,000 or so distinct CDR3 sequences. Sequencing was done on a sample of blood T cells: a sorted CD56 or NKG2C T cell subset, CD4+ or CD8+ T cells, or bulk PBMC T cells (not recorded which). These receptors were collected from a young man in good health. CDR3s include the opening cysteine and the closing phenylalanine or tryptophan.

v_gene	j_gene	CDR3aa
TRBV29-1	TRBJ2-5	CSVDFSAASETQYF
TRBV19	TRBJ2-1	CASSIRRGGNEQFF
TRBV20-1	TRBJ2-1	CSARVKSGSSYNEQFF
TRBV3-1	TRBJ2-3	CASSQDLTSGKGTQYF
TRBV7-2	TRBJ1-6	CASSPLISSYNSPLHF
TRBV6-6	TRBJ2-5	CASSYSLETQYF
TRBV12-3/TRBV12-4	TRBJ2-7	CASSFGGSSHEQYF
TRBV11-2	TRBJ2-1	CASSLNRVGNEQFF
TRBV6-5	TRBJ1-5	CASSYSAGRNQPQHF
TRBV24-1	TRBJ2-2	CATEWAGELFF
TRBV29-1	TRBJ2-1	CSVETLAGVGNEQFF
TRBV28	TRBJ2-7	CASSSGTGPLDYEQYF
TRBV5-1	TRBJ2-3	CASSLDGTSGPKWADTQYF
TRBV4-1	TRBJ1-1	CASSHLQGLNTEAFF
TRBV12-3/TRBV12-4	TRBJ1-3	CASQRSGNTIYF
TRBV7-9	TRBJ2-7	CASSPQSGPTYEQYF
TRBV5-1	TRBJ2-1	CASSLVDTQEQFF
TRBV5-6	TRBJ2-5	CASSRTLETQYF
TRBV19	TRBJ1-2	CASSIGREDYGYTF
TRBV20-1	TRBJ2-1	CSARKLGQHYNEQFF
TRBV7-9	TRBJ1-1	CASSPGGADAFF
TRBV11-3	TRBJ2-5	CASSLVSLRYQYF